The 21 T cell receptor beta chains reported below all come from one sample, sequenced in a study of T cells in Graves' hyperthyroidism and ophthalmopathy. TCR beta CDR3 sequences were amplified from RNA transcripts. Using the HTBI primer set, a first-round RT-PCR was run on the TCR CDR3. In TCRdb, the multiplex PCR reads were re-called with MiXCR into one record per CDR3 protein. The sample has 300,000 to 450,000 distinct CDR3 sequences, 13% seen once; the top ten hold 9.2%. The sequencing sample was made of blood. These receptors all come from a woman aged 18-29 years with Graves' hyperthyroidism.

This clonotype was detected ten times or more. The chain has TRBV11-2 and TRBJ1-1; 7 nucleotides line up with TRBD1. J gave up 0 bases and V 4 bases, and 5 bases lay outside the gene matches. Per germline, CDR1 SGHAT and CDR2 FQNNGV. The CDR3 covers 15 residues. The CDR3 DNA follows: TGTGCCAGCAGCTACTGGGGACAGATGAACACTGAAGCTTTCTTT. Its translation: CASSYWGQMNTEAFF. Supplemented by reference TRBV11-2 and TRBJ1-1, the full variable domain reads EAGVAQSPRYKIIEKRQSVAFWCNPISGHATLYWYQQILGQGPKLLIQFQNNGVVDDSQLPKDRFSAERLKGVDSTLKIQPAKLEDSAVYLCASSYWGQMNTEAFFGQGTRLTVV.

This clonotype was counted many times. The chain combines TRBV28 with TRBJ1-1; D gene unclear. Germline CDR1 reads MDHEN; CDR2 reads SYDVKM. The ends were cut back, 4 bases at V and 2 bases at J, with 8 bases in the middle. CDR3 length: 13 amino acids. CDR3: CASSWDQNTEAFF. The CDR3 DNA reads TGTGCCAGCAGTTGGGATCAAAACACTGAAGCTTTCTTT. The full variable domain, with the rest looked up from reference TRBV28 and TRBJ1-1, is DVKVTQSSRYLVKRTGEKVFLECVQDMDHENMFWYRQDPGLGLRLIYFSYDVKMKEKGDIPEGYSVSREKKERFSLILESASTNQTSMYLCASSWDQNTEAFFGQGTRLTVV.

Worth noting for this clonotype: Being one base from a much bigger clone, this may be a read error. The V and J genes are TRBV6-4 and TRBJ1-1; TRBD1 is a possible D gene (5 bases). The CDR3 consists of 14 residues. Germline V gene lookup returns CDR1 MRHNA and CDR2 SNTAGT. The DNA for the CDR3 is TGTGCCAGCAGTGAGGGTAGAGGGGTCACTGAAGCTCTCTTT. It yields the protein CASSEGRGVTEALF.

CDR3 DNA sequence: TGCGCCAGCAGCCAAGATACACAGGGGGCGCTTAGATCTGGGGCCAACGTCCTGACTTTC. Protein product: CASSQDTQGALRSGANVLTF. This chain uses TRBV4-3 with TRBJ2-6, with 9 bases aligning to TRBD1. There are 20 residues in the CDR3. V shed 0 bases and J 1 base; nucleotides not matched to a gene: 10. Per the germline V gene, CDR1 is LGHNA and CDR2 is YSLEER.

CDR3 amino acids: CASSQALVTAQDEQYF. As DNA, the CDR3 is TGCGCCAGCAGCCAAGCGCTCGTGACGGCCCAGGACGAGCAGTACTTC. V usage is TRBV4-1 and J usage is TRBJ2-7; D is ambiguous. The CDR3 is 16 amino acids. In germline, CDR1 is MGHRA, CDR2 YSYEKL. Deletions cut 1 base from V and 5 bases from J, with 18 bases between.

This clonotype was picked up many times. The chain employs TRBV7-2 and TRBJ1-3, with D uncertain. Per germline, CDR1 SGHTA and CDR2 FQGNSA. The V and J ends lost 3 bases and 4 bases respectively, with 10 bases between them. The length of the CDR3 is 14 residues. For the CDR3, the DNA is TGTGCCAGCAGCTTTGCTGGCCTCGGAAACACCATATATTTT. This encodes CASSFAGLGNTIYF.

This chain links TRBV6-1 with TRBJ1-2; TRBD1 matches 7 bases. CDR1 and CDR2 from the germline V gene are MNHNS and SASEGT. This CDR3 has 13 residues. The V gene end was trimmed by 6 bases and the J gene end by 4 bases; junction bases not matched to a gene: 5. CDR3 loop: CASSRDRSYGYTF. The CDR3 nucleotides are TGTGCCAGCAGCCGGGACAGAAGCTATGGCTACACCTTC.

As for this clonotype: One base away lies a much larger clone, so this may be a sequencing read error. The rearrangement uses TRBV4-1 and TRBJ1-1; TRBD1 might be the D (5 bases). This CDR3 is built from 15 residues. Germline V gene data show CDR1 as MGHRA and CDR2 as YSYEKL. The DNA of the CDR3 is TGCGCCAGCAGCCAAGAAGGGAACTTGGACACTGAAGCTTCCTTT. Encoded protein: CASSQEGNLDTEASF.

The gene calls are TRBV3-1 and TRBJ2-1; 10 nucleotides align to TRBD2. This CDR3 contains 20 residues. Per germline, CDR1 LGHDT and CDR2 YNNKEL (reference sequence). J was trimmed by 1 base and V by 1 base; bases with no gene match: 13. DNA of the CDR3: TGTGCCAGCAGCCAAGGCCCTATAGCGGGGGGTTGGAGGTCCTACAATGAGCAGTTCTTC. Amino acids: CASSQGPIAGGWRSYNEQFF.

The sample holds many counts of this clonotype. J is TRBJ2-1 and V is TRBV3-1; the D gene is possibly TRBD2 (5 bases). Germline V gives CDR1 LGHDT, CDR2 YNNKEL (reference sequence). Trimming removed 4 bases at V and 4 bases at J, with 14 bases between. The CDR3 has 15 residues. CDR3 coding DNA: TGTGCCAGCAGCCCTTCAGTTACTAGTTACAATGAGCAGTTCTTC. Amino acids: CASSPSVTSYNEQFF.

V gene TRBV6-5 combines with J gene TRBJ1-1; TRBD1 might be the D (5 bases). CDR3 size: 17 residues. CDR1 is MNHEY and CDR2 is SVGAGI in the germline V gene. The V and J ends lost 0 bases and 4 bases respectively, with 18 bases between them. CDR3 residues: CASSYSIQGTWGTEAFF. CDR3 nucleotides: TGTGCCAGCAGTTACTCGATCCAGGGAACCTGGGGCACTGAAGCTTTCTTT.

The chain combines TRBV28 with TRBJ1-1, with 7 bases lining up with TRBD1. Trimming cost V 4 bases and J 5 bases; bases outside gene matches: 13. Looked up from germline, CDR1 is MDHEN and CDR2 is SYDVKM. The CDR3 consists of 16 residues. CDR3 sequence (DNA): TGTGCCAGCAGTTCGGGGTTAAACAGGGGAGGGACTGAAGCTTTCTTT. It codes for CASSSGLNRGGTEAFF.

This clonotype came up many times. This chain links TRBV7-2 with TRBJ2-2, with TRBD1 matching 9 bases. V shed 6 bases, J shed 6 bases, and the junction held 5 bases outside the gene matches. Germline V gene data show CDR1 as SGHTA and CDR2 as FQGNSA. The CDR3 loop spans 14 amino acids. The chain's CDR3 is CASRRTGEAGELFF. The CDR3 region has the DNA TGTGCCAGCAGGCGGACAGGGGAAGCCGGGGAGCTGTTTTTT.

The DNA of the CDR3 is TGTGCCAGCGGGGCCCCCAATGAGCAGTTCTTC. Translated, it gives CASGAPNEQFF. J is TRBJ2-1 and V is TRBV27; a possible D gene is TRBD1 (5 bases). The CDR3 is made up of 11 amino acids. Germline CDR1 MNHEY, CDR2 SMNVEV (reference sequence). V was cut by 8 bases and J by 6 bases, with 8 bases left in between.

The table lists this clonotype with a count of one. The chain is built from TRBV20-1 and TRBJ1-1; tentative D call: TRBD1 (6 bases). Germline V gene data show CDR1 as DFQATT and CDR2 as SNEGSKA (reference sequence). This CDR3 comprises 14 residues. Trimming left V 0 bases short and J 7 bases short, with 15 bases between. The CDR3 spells CSARDLGGQREAFF. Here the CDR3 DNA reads TGCAGTGCTAGAGATTTGGGTGGACAGCGTGAAGCTTTCTTT.

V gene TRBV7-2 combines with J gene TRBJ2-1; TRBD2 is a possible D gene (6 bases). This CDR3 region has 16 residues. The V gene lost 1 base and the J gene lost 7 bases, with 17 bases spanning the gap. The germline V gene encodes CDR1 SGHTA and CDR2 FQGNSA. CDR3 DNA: TGTGCCAGCAGCTTAGATCGGGACCGGGGGAAAAATGAGCAGTTCTTC. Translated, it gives CASSLDRDRGKNEQFF.

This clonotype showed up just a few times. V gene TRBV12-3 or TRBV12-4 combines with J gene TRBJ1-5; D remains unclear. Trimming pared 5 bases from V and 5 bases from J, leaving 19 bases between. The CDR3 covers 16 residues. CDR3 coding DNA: TGTGCCAGCAGTCCCTCAGGACCGGTACCTGATCAGCCCCAGCATTTT. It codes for CASSPSGPVPDQPQHF.

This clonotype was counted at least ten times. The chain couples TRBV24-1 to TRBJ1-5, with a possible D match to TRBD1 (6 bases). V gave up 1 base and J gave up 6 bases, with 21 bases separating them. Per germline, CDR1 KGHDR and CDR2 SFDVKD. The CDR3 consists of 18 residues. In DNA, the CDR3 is TGTGCCACCAGTGATTTCTCCTTCGCTCCACAGGGCGGTCAGCCCCAGCATTTT. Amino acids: CATSDFSFAPQGGQPQHF.

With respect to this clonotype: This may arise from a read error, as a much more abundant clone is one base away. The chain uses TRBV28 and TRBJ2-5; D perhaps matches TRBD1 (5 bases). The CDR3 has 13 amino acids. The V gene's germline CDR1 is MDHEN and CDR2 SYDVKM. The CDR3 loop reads CAGRKTARETQYF. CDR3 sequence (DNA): TGTGCCGGCAGGAAGACAGCCAGGGAGACCCAGTACTTC.

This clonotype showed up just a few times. DNA of the CDR3: TGTGCCAGCGGGGTTGGGACAAACTATGGCTACACCTTC. It translates to CASGVGTNYGYTF. The chain is built from TRBV3-1 and TRBJ1-2, with D tentatively TRBD1 (6 bases). V lost 8 bases, J lost 2 bases, and 12 bases lay in between. The CDR3 sequence is 13 residues long. Germline CDR1 reads LGHDT; CDR2 reads YNNKEL (reference sequence).

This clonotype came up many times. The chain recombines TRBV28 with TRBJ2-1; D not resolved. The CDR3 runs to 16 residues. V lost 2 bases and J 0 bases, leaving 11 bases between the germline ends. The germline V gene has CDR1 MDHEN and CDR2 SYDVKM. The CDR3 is CASSLDDLSSYNEQFF. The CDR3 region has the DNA TGTGCCAGCAGTTTAGATGACTTGAGCTCCTACAATGAGCAGTTCTTC.